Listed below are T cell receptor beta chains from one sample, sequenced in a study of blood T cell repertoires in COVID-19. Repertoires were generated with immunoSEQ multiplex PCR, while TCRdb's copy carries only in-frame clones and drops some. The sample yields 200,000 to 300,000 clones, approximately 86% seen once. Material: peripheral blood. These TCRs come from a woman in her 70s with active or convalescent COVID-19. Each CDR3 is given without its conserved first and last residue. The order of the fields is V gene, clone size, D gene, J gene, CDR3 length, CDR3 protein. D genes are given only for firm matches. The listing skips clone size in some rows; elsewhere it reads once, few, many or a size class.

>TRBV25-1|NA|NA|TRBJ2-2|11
ASSARVTGELF
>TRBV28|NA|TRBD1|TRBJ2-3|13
ASSLNQGATDTQY
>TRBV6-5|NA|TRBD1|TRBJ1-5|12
ASSRTGVGQPQH
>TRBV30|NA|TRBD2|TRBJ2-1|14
AWSVRSSGAYNEQF
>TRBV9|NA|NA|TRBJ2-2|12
ASGPGVNTGELF
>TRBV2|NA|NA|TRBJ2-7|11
ASCLGGSYEQY
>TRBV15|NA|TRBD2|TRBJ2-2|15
ATIPGLAGGYTGELF
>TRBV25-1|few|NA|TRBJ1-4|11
ASRSGGHEKLF
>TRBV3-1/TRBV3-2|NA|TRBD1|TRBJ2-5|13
ASSQERTGRETQY
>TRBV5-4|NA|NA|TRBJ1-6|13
ASSLDGGGGSPLH
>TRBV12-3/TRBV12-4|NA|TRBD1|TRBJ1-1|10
ASSPGGTEAF
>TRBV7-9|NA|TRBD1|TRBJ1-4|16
ASSSLLTSDRGEEKLF
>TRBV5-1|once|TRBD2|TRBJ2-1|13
ASSVSGGSYNEQF
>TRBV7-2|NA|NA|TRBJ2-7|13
ASSVRDIHSYEQY
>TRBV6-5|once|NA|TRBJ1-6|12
AAFLGGTNSPLH
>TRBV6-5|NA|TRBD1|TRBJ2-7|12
ASRSGQGVHEQY
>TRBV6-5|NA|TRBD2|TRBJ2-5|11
ASRGGGKETQY
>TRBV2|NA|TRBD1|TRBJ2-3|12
ASSRDRSTDTQY
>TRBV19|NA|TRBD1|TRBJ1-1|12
ASSDRGMNTEAF
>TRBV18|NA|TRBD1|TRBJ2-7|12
ASSPRTGDYEQY
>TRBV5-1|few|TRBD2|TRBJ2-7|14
ASSLGASGLGYEQY
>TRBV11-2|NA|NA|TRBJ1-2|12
ASSPSPANYGYT
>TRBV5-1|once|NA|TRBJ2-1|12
ASQKGGSYNEQF
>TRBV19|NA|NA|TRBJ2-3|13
ASSIGGIRTDTQY
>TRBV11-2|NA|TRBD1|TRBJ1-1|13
ASSLGQGMNTEAF
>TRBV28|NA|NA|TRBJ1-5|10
ASSLSGQPQH
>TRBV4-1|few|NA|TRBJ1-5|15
ASSQAPTTVGNQPQH
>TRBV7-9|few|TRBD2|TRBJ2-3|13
ASGRTSGGADTQY
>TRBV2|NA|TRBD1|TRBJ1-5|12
ASSTGQGWQPQH
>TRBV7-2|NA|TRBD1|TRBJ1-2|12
ASSTGTGAYGYT
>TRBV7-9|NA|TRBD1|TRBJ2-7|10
ASNRGLGEQY
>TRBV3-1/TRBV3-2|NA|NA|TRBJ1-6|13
ASSPRSPIIAPLH
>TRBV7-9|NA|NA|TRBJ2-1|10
ASSLVVIEQF
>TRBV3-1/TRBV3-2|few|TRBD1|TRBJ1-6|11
ASSPTGSSPLH
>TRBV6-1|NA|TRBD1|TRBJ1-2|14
ASSEFRQGVGYGYT
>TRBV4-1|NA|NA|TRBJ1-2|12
ASSQGRGVQKGT
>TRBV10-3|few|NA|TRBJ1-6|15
AITEGEGVTKSSPLH
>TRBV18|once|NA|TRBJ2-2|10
ASCLATGELF
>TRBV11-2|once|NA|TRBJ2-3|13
ASSLAGGRTDTQY
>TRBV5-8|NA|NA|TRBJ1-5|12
ASSPGPHNQPQH
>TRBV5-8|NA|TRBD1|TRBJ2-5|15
ASSSATGQGAGETQY
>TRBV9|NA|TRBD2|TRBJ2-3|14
ASSVGPSGGANTQY
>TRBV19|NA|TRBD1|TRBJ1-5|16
ASRLSSRDRDFHQPQH
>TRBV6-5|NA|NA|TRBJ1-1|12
ASRPHQGGTEAF
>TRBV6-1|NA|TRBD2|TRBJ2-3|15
ASSELFGGGVLDTQY
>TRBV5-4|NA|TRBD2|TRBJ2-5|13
ASPGTSGGRETQY
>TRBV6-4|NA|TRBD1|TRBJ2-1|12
ASSRDRSYNEQF
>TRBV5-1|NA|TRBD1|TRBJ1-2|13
ASSYDGTGAYGYT
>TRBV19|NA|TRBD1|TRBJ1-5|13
ASSVPGTGNQPQH
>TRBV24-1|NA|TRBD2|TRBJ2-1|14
ATSDQLAGAYNEQF
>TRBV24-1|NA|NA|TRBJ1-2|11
ATSDRVGGGYT
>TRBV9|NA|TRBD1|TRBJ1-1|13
ASSPRGERNTEAF
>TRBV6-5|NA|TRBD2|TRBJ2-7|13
ASSRWTGGGGEQY
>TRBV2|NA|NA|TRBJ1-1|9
ASNGRTEAF
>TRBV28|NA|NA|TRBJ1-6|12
ASSFPPKYSPLH
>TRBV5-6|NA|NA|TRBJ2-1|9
ASSVEAEQF